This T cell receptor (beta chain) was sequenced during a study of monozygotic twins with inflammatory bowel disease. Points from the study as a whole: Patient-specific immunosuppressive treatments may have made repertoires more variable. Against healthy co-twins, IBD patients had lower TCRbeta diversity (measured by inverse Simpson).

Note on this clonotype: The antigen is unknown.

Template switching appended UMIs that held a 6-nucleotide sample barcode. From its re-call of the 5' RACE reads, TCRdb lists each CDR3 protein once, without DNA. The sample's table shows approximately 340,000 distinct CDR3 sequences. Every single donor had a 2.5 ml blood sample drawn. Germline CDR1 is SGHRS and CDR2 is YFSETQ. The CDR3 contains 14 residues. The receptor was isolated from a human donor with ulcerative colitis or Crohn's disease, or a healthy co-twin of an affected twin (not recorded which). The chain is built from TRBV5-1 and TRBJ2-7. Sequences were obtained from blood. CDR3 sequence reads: CASSLYLGSYEQYF.